This T cell receptor (beta chain) was identified in a study of technical replicates of blood from a handful of donors. TCRdb's copy holds only in-frame clones and misses some; the assay was immunoSEQ multiplex PCR. Here the sample spans fewer than 90,000 clones, around 97% being singletons. Germline V gene sequence: CDR1 MGHRA, CDR2 YSYEKL. The CDR3 is made up of 15 amino acids. Trimming took 8 bases from V and 3 from J, leaving 17 bases between them. This TCR came from a human donor in good health. The sequencing input was T cells isolated from PBMCs. The chain employs TRBV4-1 and TRBJ1-5, with D perhaps matching TRBD1 (6 bases). In DNA form, the CDR3 reads TGCGCCAGCGCACAACAGGGATTAGACAATCAGCCCCAGCATTTT. This codes for CASAQQGLDNQPQHF.